This T cell receptor beta chain stems from a study of blood T cell repertoires in COVID-19. This CDR3 contains 15 residues. Germline V lookup: CDR1 SGHTA, CDR2 FQGTGA. Trimming cost V 5 bases and J 0 bases, with 13 bases left between them. Under the authors' procedure: Amplification with reference gene primers provided the estimates of nucleated cell counts. Method: immunoSEQ multiplex PCR; TCRdb's copy keeps in-frame clones and lacks some. The V and J calls and clone size come from that table; D and trimming were worked out from the DNA. The profile shows 120,000 or so clones, about nine tenths of them singletons.

The source of this sequence is a man between 65 and 80 years old who had recovered from COVID-19. V usage is TRBV7-3 and J usage is TRBJ1-2; weak D call: TRBD1 (5 bases). The sequencing input was peripheral blood. This chain's CDR3 is CASSPDSAANYGYTF. The CDR3 DNA sequence: TGTGCCAGCAGCCCAGACAGTGCAGCTAACTATGGCTACACCTTC.